The 18 T cell receptor beta chains below were found in one sample sequenced in a study of cytomegalovirus exposure and HLA in healthy donors. Use of 60 Vbeta and 13 Jbeta primers characterized the PCR. Using immunoSEQ multiplex PCR, the repertoire was profiled, and TCRdb retains in-frame clones only, with some absent. Of 90,000 to 110,000 clones in the sample, about 81% are singletons; the top ten hold approximately 1.2%. The sequenced sample was PBMCs. The receptors here all came from a man younger than 45 in good health and CMV-seronegative.

V and J are TRBV27 and TRBJ2-2; 7 bases map to TRBD1. With 4 bases clipped from V and 1 base from J, the junction kept 9 bases outside the gene matches. The germline V gene encodes CDR1 MNHEY and CDR2 SMNVEV (reference sequence). The CDR3 has 17 residues. CDR3 coding DNA: TGTGCCAGCAGTTACAATCCGGGACAGTTGAACACCGGGGAGCTGTTTTTT. It yields the protein CASSYNPGQLNTGELFF.

The chain has TRBV19 and TRBJ2-5, with 8 bases fitting TRBD2. Germline CDR1 LNHDA, CDR2 SQIVND (reference sequence). V shed 7 bases and J 5 bases; nucleotides not matched to a gene: 9. The CDR3 is 14 residues long. CDR3 DNA: TGTGCCAGTACAGCTAGCGGGCAGGGGGAGACCCAGTACTTC. Translating gives CASTASGQGETQYF.

The chain joins TRBV27 to TRBJ2-3; D might be TRBD2 (5 bases). The V gene's germline CDR1 is MNHEY and CDR2 SMNVEV (reference sequence). V lost 2 bases and J lost 3, with 12 bases in between. This CDR3 has 15 residues. The CDR3 nucleotides are TGTGCCAGCAGTTTAATGGCCAGCGGAACAGATACGCAGTATTTT. Encoded protein: CASSLMASGTDTQYF.

V is TRBV28 and J is TRBJ1-2; 10 nucleotides line up with TRBD1. The CDR3 has 13 residues. J was trimmed by 7 bases and V by 6 bases; bases with no gene match: 5. CDR1 MDHEN and CDR2 SYDVKM come from the germline V gene. As DNA, the CDR3 is TGTGCCAGCAGACCGGGACAGGGGTTTGGCTACACCTTC. Protein product: CASRPGQGFGYTF.

The rearrangement joins TRBV27 to TRBJ2-1; 14 bases are a match to TRBD2. CDR3 length: 19 residues. Looked up from germline, CDR1 is MNHEY and CDR2 is SMNVEV (reference sequence). The V gene end was trimmed by 4 bases and the J gene end by 1 base; junction bases not matched to a gene: 9. The CDR3: CASSSSGTSGRWSYNEQFF. DNA for the CDR3: TGTGCCAGCAGTTCGTCCGGGACTAGCGGGAGATGGTCCTACAATGAGCAGTTCTTC.

The table lists this clone with a count of one. The chain carries TRBV19 and TRBJ1-2; the match to TRBD1 covers 9 bases. Germline lookup yields CDR1 LNHDA and CDR2 SQIVND (reference sequence). The V and J ends lost 4 bases and 1 base, in that order; junction bases with no gene match: 4. The CDR3 is made up of 15 amino acids. The DNA of the CDR3 is TGTGCCAGTAGTACATACAGGGGGCTTAACTATGGCTACACCTTC. This encodes CASSTYRGLNYGYTF.

The chain couples TRBV18 to TRBJ1-1; TRBD1 agrees at 8 bases. The CDR3 extends over 17 amino acids. V lost 3 bases and J lost 4; bases outside the gene matches: 13. Germline values: CDR1 KGHSH, CDR2 LQKENI. The DNA of the CDR3 is TGTGCCAGCTCACCTGGGGCAGGGGGCTCCGCCGTCACTGAAGCTTTCTTT. Encoded protein: CASSPGAGGSAVTEAFF. The full variable domain, its missing parts supplied by reference TRBV18 and TRBJ1-1, is NAGVMQNPRHLVRRRGQEARLRCSPMKGHSHVYWYRQLPEEGLKFMVYLQKENIIDESGMPKERFSAEFPKEGPSILRIQQVVRGDSAAYFCASSPGAGGSAVTEAFFGQGTRLTVV.

The V and J genes are TRBV20-1 and TRBJ1-1; 8 bases are a match to TRBD1. This CDR3 is built from 11 residues. V lost 6 bases to trimming and J lost 8 bases; unmatched junction nucleotides: 5. Germline assignment: CDR1 DFQATT and CDR2 SNEGSKA (reference sequence). The DNA for the CDR3 is TGCAGTGCGCCACAGGGGGTAGAAGCTTTCTTT. It translates to CSAPQGVEAFF.

This CDR3 reads CATSRGPIVPNEQFF. CDR3 in DNA: TGTGCCACCAGCAGAGGTCCGATAGTTCCCAATGAGCAGTTCTTC. The gene calls are TRBV15 and TRBJ2-1; no reliable D call. The CDR3 sequence is 15 residues long. Trimming shortened V by 1 base and J by 6 bases, and 13 bases separated the two germline ends. Germline assignment: CDR1 LNHNV and CDR2 YYDKDF (reference sequence). The full variable domain, in which reference TRBV15 and TRBJ2-1 provide the parts outside the CDR3, is DAMVIQNPRYQVTQFGKPVTLSCSQTLNHNVMYWYQQKSSQAPKLLFHYYDKDFNNEADTPDNFQSRRPNTSFCFLDIRSPGLGDTAMYLCATSRGPIVPNEQFFGPGTRLTVL.

V is TRBV7-2 and J is TRBJ2-4, with 9 bases fitting TRBD1. Germline CDR1 SGHTA, CDR2 FQGNSA. With V trimmed by 4 bases and J by 8 bases, 6 bases remained unmatched. This CDR3 contains 14 residues. The CDR3 loop is CASSSATGGDIQYF. Here the CDR3 DNA reads TGTGCCAGCAGCTCGGCGACAGGGGGTGACATTCAGTACTTC. Based on the CDR3 plus reference TRBV7-2 and TRBJ2-4, the full variable domain is GAGVSQSPSNKVTEKGKDVELRCDPISGHTALYWYRQSLGQGLEFLIYFQGNSAPDKSGLPSDRFSAERTGGSVSTLTIQRTQQEDSAVYLCASSSATGGDIQYFGAGTRLSVL.

V is TRBV29-1 and J is TRBJ2-7; 7 positions agree with TRBD1. Germline CDR1 reads SQVTM; CDR2 reads ANQGSEA. The CDR3 extends over 13 amino acids. V was pared by 7 bases and J by 3 bases, with 9 bases of the junction left unmatched. The CDR3 here is CSEPERDSYEQYF. The CDR3 DNA is TGCAGCGAGCCGGAGAGGGACAGCTACGAGCAGTACTTC.

The chain carries TRBV5-1 and TRBJ1-1; tentatively, D is TRBD1 (5 bases). Germline V gene lookup returns CDR1 SGHRS and CDR2 YFSETQ. V gave up 4 bases and J gave up 0 bases, with 13 bases separating them. The CDR3 covers 15 residues. The CDR3 sequence is CASSPQGTMNTEAFF. DNA for the CDR3: TGCGCCAGCAGCCCGCAGGGAACAATGAACACTGAAGCTTTCTTT.

The chain carries TRBV19 and TRBJ2-1; TRBD2 matches at 10 bases. The CDR3 loop spans 15 amino acids. In germline, CDR1 is LNHDA, CDR2 SQIVND (reference sequence). The V segment lost 6 bases and the J segment 4 bases; nucleotides outside the gene matches: 6. The CDR3 sequence: CASSQLAGAYNEQFF. The CDR3, as DNA: TGTGCCAGTAGCCAGCTAGCGGGGGCTTACAATGAGCAGTTCTTC.

This chain uses TRBV11-2 with TRBJ2-1, with TRBD2 matching over 10 bases. The V gene end was trimmed by 7 bases and the J gene end by 5 bases; junction bases not matched to a gene: 11. This CDR3 region has 16 residues. The germline gives CDR1 SGHAT, CDR2 FQNNGV. The CDR3 nucleotides read TGTGCCAGCACCTTGCTCGTTAGCGGGAGGCACAATGAGCAGTTCTTC. Its translation is CASTLLVSGRHNEQFF.

This chain connects TRBV9 to TRBJ2-1, with D possibly matching TRBD2 (6 bases). The CDR3 is 16 residues long. V lost 0 bases and J 0 bases, leaving 10 bases between the germline ends. CDR1 and CDR2 from the germline V gene are SGDLS and YYNGEE. In nucleotides, the CDR3 is TGTGCCAGCAGCGTAGGCGGGGCCCCCTCCTACAATGAGCAGTTCTTC. Translation: CASSVGGAPSYNEQFF. Complete variable domain (other parts from reference TRBV9 and TRBJ2-1): DSGVTQTPKHLITATGQRVTLRCSPRSGDLSVYWYQQSLDQGLQFLIQYYNGEERAKGNILERFSAQQFPDLHSELNLSSLELGDSALYFCASSVGGAPSYNEQFFGPGTRLTVL.

V is TRBV6-5 and J is TRBJ2-5, with TRBD1 matching 7 bases. The V and J ends lost 6 bases and 0 bases, in that order; junction bases with no gene match: 7. CDR1 and CDR2 from the germline V gene are MNHEY and SVGAGI. The CDR3 runs 15 residues. The CDR3 region is CASRHRGSYQETQYF. The CDR3, as DNA: TGTGCCAGCAGACACAGGGGTTCCTACCAAGAGACCCAGTACTTC.

This chain links TRBV7-9 with TRBJ2-5; 11 positions match TRBD2. V lost 4 bases, J lost 1 base, and 5 bases stayed unmatched. CDR1 and CDR2 from the germline V gene are SEHNR and FQNEAQ (reference sequence). The length of the CDR3 is 16 residues. This CDR3 is CASSSFSGGAQETQYF. CDR3 coding DNA: TGTGCCAGCAGCTCTTTTAGCGGGGGGGCCCAAGAGACCCAGTACTTC.

The rearrangement uses TRBV7-9 and TRBJ2-5; D perhaps matches TRBD1 (5 bases). The CDR3 runs 15 residues. Germline V gives CDR1 SEHNR, CDR2 FQNEAQ (reference sequence). V lost 8 bases and J 2 bases, leaving 18 bases between the germline ends. In DNA, the CDR3 is TGTGCCAGCGACCGGACCGATCAGGGACAAGAGACCCAGTACTTC. This sequence encodes CASDRTDQGQETQYF.